The sequence of this T cell receptor beta chain was determined in a study of T-cell reconstitution after alpha-beta-depleted transplantation in children. As it was prepared, the TCRbeta library received unique molecular identifiers. TCRdb ran MiXCR on the PCR reads and lists one entry per CDR3 protein. The table records 500,000 or so distinct CDR3 sequences, around a third of them present only once. The CDR3 contains 12 residues. V was trimmed by 5 bases and J by 6 bases, leaving 10 bases between them. This clonotype was observed a few times. This material consisted of PBMCs from the stem cell graft donor, taken from the stem cell graft. The V and J genes are TRBV12-3 or TRBV12-4 and TRBJ1-2; TRBD1 might be the D (5 bases). The receptor's source is a human donor who donated a stem cell graft to a child with aplastic anemia. The CDR3 region has the DNA TGTGCCAGCAGTCCCAGGGAGGATGGCTACACCTTC. It encodes CASSPREDGYTF.